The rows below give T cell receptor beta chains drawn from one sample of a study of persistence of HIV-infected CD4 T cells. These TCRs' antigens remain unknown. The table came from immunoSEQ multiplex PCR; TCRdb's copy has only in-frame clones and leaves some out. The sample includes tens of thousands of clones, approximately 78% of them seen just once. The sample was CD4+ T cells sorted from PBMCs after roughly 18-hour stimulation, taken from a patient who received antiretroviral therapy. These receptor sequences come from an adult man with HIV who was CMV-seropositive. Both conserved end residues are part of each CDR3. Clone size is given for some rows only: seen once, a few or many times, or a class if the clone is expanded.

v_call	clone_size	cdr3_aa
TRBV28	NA	CASSPQDWYNEQFF
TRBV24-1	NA	CATSEGRSTYNEQFF
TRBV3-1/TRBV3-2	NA	CASSRRTGDHGYTF
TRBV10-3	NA	CAIARDGSYEQYF
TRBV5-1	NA	CASRRGQGDNTEAFF
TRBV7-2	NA	CASSLVSIRGYGYTF
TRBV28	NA	CASGGPKYGYTF
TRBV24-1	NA	CATSDRSGLYEQYF
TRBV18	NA	CASSPGAGGANTGELFF
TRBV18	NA	CASSLRDLGGYGYTF
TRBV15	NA	CATSRGGGNSNQPQHF
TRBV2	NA	CASVGAGGNTEAFF
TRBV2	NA	CASSKRGRGTDTQYF
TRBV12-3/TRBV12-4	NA	CASSLDSPTPLHF
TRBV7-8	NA	CASSSTGTNYEQYF
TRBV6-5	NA	CAAKMAGGQPQHF
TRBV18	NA	CASCRDRSYEQYF
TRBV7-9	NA	CASSLGSTGGVDGYTF
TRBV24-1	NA	CATQERANTGELFF
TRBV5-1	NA	CASGFTYGYTF
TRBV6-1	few	CASSDGTFYSYNSPLHF
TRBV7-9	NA	CASSLGGQGYPPLHF
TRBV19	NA	CASSAGGVRIYGYTF
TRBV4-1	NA	CASSRPGQGEGRPNEKLFF
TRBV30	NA	CAWRWQPNTEAFF
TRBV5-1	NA	CASSPPGALSSTDTQYF
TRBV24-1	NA	CATSDPGRITDTQYF
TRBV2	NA	CASSLVRGQGQPQHF
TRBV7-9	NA	CASSDLVWNPYEQYF
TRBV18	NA	CASSPGGYEQYF
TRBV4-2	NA	CASSQAGNYGYTF
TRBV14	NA	CASSQHETQYF
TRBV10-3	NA	CAISEESGGGGYTF
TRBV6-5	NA	CASLAGKYNEQFF
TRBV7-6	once	CASSFPGNTIYF
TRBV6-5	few	CASNPPETSYEQYF
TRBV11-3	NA	CASSSVGGTDTQYF
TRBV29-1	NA	CSVDHGYTF
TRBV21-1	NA	CASSKATSGGPNTGELFF
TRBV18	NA	CASLERNTEAFF
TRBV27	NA	CASSMQGAGGYTF
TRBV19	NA	CASSANTLQETQYF
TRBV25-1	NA	CASSEEETIYF
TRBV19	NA	CASSGRYLRAATREKLFF
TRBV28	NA	CASRTSTGVGNHYGYTF
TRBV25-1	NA	CASSPDRASKINYGYTF